The 7 T cell receptor beta chains given below trace back to one sample, sequenced in a study of T cells expressing NK-cell markers (TCRdb year 2020). Library method: 5' RACE. Sequenced on an Illumina HiSeq 2000. TCRdb reprocessed the reads, reporting each CDR3 protein sequence once and no DNA. This sample's table carries roughly 350,000 distinct CDR3 sequences. In total, the top ten clones hold 5% to 5.5% of the sample. The material sequenced was blood T cells: a sorted CD56 or NKG2C T cell subset, CD4+ or CD8+ T cells, or bulk PBMC T cells (not recorded which). The receptors here all came from a man aged 18-70 years in good health.

J is TRBJ1-6 and V is TRBV7-8. Looked up from germline, CDR1 is SGHVS and CDR2 is FQNEAQ. CDR3 length: 18 amino acids. This CDR3 is CASSPTAHRAGPNSPLHF.

V and J are TRBV20-1 and TRBJ1-4; TCRdb names TRBD1, which stays unverified in the absence of DNA. Germline loops: CDR1 DFQATT, CDR2 SNEGSKA (reference sequence). This CDR3 contains 14 residues. The CDR3 sequence is CSAVRQGVGEKLFF.

The chain carries TRBV6-1 and TRBJ2-5. CDR1 MNHNS and CDR2 SASEGT come from the germline V gene. The CDR3 runs to 13 residues. The CDR3 spells CASSRTIQETQYF.

The rearrangement joins TRBV6-1 to TRBJ1-2; as DNA is missing, the TRBD1 call by TCRdb cannot be tested. Germline V CDR1 and CDR2: MNHNS, SASEGT. The CDR3 spans 15 residues. This chain's CDR3 is CASSAALQGTYGYTF.

The J gene is TRBJ2-2, the V gene TRBV6-2 or TRBV6-3. In germline, CDR1 is MNHEY, CDR2 SVGEGT. The CDR3 length is 12 residues. CDR3 sequence reads: CASRSKPGELFF.

This chain connects TRBV1 to TRBJ2-5; TCRdb names TRBD1, which stays unverified in the absence of DNA. TRBV1 is tagged as a pseudogene. CDR3 length: 19 residues. The CDR3 protein is CTSSQEGGWPGPFQETQYF.

J is TRBJ2-7 and V is TRBV6-2 or TRBV6-3; the D call of TRBD1 rests on TCRdb alone, since no DNA is present to check it. Germline V gene data show CDR1 as MNHEY and CDR2 as SVGEGT. The CDR3 has 14 residues. The CDR3 spells CASTRDRVKYEQYF.